This T cell receptor beta chain stems from a study of STAT5B mutations in CD4+ large granular lymphocyte leukemia. Authors' methods: The detection floor for productive clonotype frequency was 2.59 x 10-5. Clones were read by immunoSEQ multiplex PCR, and TCRdb kept only the in-frame ones, dropping some. The DNA was the basis for D and trimming; V, J and clone size are from that table. The sample yields 23,000 or so clones, 70% to 80% seen once. The CDR3 loop spans 16 amino acids. V lost 2 bases to trimming and J lost 8 bases; unmatched junction nucleotides: 13. Per the germline V gene, CDR1 is SGHNT and CDR2 is YYREEE (reference sequence). This clone was counted once.

This receptor was taken from a human donor in good health. The chain employs TRBV5-4 and TRBJ2-1; 7 bases are a match to TRBD2. The material sequenced was CD4+ T cells from blood buffy coats. CDR3 residues: CASSFWGGGRVHEQFF. The DNA of the CDR3 is TGTGCCAGCAGCTTCTGGGGGGGAGGTAGGGTCCATGAGCAGTTCTTC.